The 20 T cell receptor beta chains below come from one sample, sequenced in a study of regulatory T cells in long-lasting Graves disease. To make TCR beta libraries, researchers used iRepertoire HTBI primers and Arm-PCR of CDR3 regions. TCRdb independently ran MiXCR on the multiplex PCR reads; one entry per CDR3 protein. The data hold 350,000 to 450,000 distinct CDR3 sequences, with around 20% observed a single time. The sample's time point: persistent/refractory GD, antithyroid drugs over 5 years with positive TRAb. RNA from PBMCs was the source of the TCR library. Specimen: peripheral blood mononuclear cells (PBMCs), collected when the disease was refractory, from a patient treated with antithyroid drugs. These receptors originate from a female donor with Graves disease.

This clonotype turned up a few times. The V gene is TRBV4-1, the J gene TRBJ2-2; tentatively, D is TRBD1 (7 bases). The V gene lost 0 bases and the J gene lost 5 bases, with 16 bases spanning the gap. This CDR3 region has 17 residues. The germline V gene encodes CDR1 MGHRA and CDR2 YSYEKL. The CDR3 DNA reads as TGCGCCAGCAGCCAAGATTCGGAGGGGGCGAGTACCGGGGAGCTGTTTTTT. Translated, it gives CASSQDSEGASTGELFF.

This clonotype was counted between two and nine times. The V call is TRBV5-6, the J call TRBJ2-4; TRBD1 matches at 7 bases. This CDR3 comprises 15 residues. The V gene end was trimmed by 3 bases and the J gene end by 0 bases; junction bases not matched to a gene: 3. Germline V gives CDR1 SGHDT, CDR2 YYEEEE. CDR3 coding DNA: TGTGCCAGCAGCTCGCAGGGGGAAGCCAAAAACATTCAGTACTTC. Residues: CASSSQGEAKNIQYF.

This chain connects TRBV28 to TRBJ2-7, with no clear D. The germline V and J ends were trimmed by 3 bases and 0 bases, with 9 bases remaining between them. The CDR3 is made up of 14 amino acids. Germline lookup yields CDR1 MDHEN and CDR2 SYDVKM. The CDR3, as DNA: TGTGCCAGCAGTTTCATCTTGGACTCCTACGAGCAGTACTTC. As protein: CASSFILDSYEQYF.

As to this clonotype: The junction shows a germline mismatch at one end, possibly a read error. V usage is TRBV27 and J usage is TRBJ1-5; D call uncertain. This CDR3 contains 13 residues. CDR1 is MNHEY and CDR2 is SMNVEV in the germline V gene (reference sequence). The DNA of the CDR3 is TGTACCAGCAGTAGATATAGCAATCAGCCCCAGCATTTT. As protein: CTSSRYSNQPQHF.

To note about this clonotype: This clone may be a read error of a much larger clone one base away. The chain uses TRBV24-1 and TRBJ2-5; D might be TRBD1 (5 bases). Germline values: CDR1 KGHDR, CDR2 SFDVKD. The CDR3 has 15 amino acids. The DNA of the CDR3 is TGTGCCACCAGTGGTTGGCAGGGCCAGGAAGAGACCCAGCACTTC. Its protein product is CATSGWQGQEETQHF.

This clonotype has a count of ten or more. The chain has TRBV2 and TRBJ2-7; 8 bases align to TRBD1. The CDR3 consists of 15 residues. CDR1 and CDR2 (germline): SNHLY, FYNNEI. V gave up 2 bases and J gave up 4 bases; unmatched junction bases: 7. This chain's CDR3 is CASSERGDRGYEQYF. DNA for the CDR3: TGTGCCAGCAGTGAAAGGGGCGACAGGGGTTACGAGCAGTACTTC. Full variable domain (rest looked up from reference TRBV2 and TRBJ2-7): EPEVTQTPSHQVTQMGQEVILRCVPISNHLYFYWYRQILGQKVEFLVSFYNNEISEKSEIFDDQFSVERPDGSNFTLKIRSTKLEDSAMYFCASSERGDRGYEQYFGPGTRLTVT.

This clonotype came up a few times. CDR3 amino acids: CASSFPPGQGLHTQYF. The DNA for the CDR3 is TGTGCCAGCAGTTTCCCCCCGGGACAGGGTTTGCATACGCAGTATTTT. The rearrangement joins TRBV27 to TRBJ2-3, with 9 bases matching TRBD1. V was clipped by 3 bases and J by 7 bases; unmatched bases: 11. Germline V gene lookup returns CDR1 MNHEY and CDR2 SMNVEV (reference sequence). The CDR3 contains 16 residues.

This clonotype was detected many times. The rearrangement uses TRBV2 and TRBJ1-4, with 12 bases that match TRBD1. Per germline, CDR1 SNHLY and CDR2 FYNNEI. With V trimmed by 8 bases and J by 7 bases, 8 bases remained unmatched. The CDR3 is 15 residues long. The CDR3 sequence is CASWGQGARGEKLFF. The CDR3 DNA reads as TGTGCCAGCTGGGGACAGGGGGCGCGGGGTGAAAAACTGTTTTTT.

This clonotype was detected a few times. The J gene is TRBJ1-5, the V gene TRBV7-9; D is unresolved. Germline CDR1 and CDR2: SEHNR and FQNEAQ (reference sequence). This CDR3 region has 12 residues. Trimming took off 0 bases at V and 8 bases at J, with 5 bases between the two ends. The CDR3 DNA is TGTGCCAGCAGCTTAGCGGGTGAGCCCCAGCATTTT. Protein: CASSLAGEPQHF.

The chain recombines TRBV20-1 with TRBJ2-7, with 8 nucleotides matching TRBD1. CDR3 length: 15 amino acids. V shed 4 bases, J shed 3 bases, and the junction held 11 bases outside the gene matches. In germline, CDR1 is DFQATT, CDR2 SNEGSKA (reference sequence). The CDR3 spells CSATHGDRPNYEQYF. Written as DNA, the CDR3 is TGCAGTGCTACCCATGGGGACAGGCCGAACTACGAGCAGTACTTC.

This clonotype appeared a few times. The chain joins TRBV20-1 to TRBJ2-6; unclear D gene. This CDR3 has 16 residues. CDR1 is DFQATT, CDR2 SNEGSKA, per germline (reference sequence). The ends were cut back, 0 bases at V and 0 bases at J, with 9 bases in the middle. The CDR3 DNA is TGCAGTGCTAGAGATTGGTCTAGCTCTGGGGCCAACGTCCTGACTTTC. Translated: CSARDWSSSGANVLTF.

This clonotype has only a few counts. V and J are TRBV20-1 and TRBJ2-7, with no clear D. This CDR3 comprises 12 residues. Per the germline V gene, CDR1 is DFQATT and CDR2 is SNEGSKA (reference sequence). Deletions cut 3 bases from V and 0 bases from J, with 6 bases between. CDR3 nucleotide sequence: TGCAGTGCTAGTCGGAGCTCCTACGAGCAGTACTTC. Translated, it gives CSASRSSYEQYF.

The genes are TRBV20-1 and TRBJ2-7, with TRBD2 matching over 7 bases. This CDR3 contains 13 residues. Germline V CDR1 and CDR2: DFQATT, SNEGSKA (reference sequence). Trimming at V came to 4 bases and at J to 2 bases, leaving 5 bases not matched to a gene. CDR3 loop: CSAKLAGAYEQYF. Here the CDR3 DNA reads TGCAGTGCTAAGTTGGCGGGAGCCTACGAGCAGTACTTC.

The chain is built from TRBV7-2 and TRBJ1-4; D gene ambiguous. The germline gives CDR1 SGHTA, CDR2 FQGNSA. V was trimmed by 5 bases and J by 2 bases, leaving 6 bases between them. The CDR3 runs to 13 residues. DNA for the CDR3: TGTGCCAGCAGCCCCCCTACTAATGAAAAACTGTTTTTT. Translated: CASSPPTNEKLFF. The full variable domain, completed using reference TRBV7-2 and TRBJ1-4, is GAGVSQSPSNKVTEKGKDVELRCDPISGHTALYWYRQSLGQGLEFLIYFQGNSAPDKSGLPSDRFSAERTGGSVSTLTIQRTQQEDSAVYLCASSPPTNEKLFFGSGTQLSVL.

This clonotype was recorded many times. V is TRBV27 and J is TRBJ2-5; D may be TRBD2 (6 bases). V shed 2 bases and J shed 5 bases, with 21 bases lying between them. The CDR3 loop spans 17 amino acids. Germline loops: CDR1 MNHEY, CDR2 SMNVEV (reference sequence). CDR3 bases: TGTGCCAGCAGTTTAGTCCGGGACTCCCAATTAGGGGAGACCCAGTACTTC. It yields the protein CASSLVRDSQLGETQYF.

This clonotype was observed many times. The rearrangement links TRBV27 to TRBJ1-2; D gene ambiguous. Germline lookup yields CDR1 MNHEY and CDR2 SMNVEV (reference sequence). The CDR3 runs 15 residues. The V and J ends lost 3 bases and 0 bases respectively, with 11 bases between them. The CDR3 here is CASSFKTGANYGYTF. CDR3 DNA sequence: TGTGCCAGCAGTTTCAAGACTGGAGCTAACTATGGCTACACCTTC.

This clonotype showed up just a few times. The chain has TRBV7-3 and TRBJ1-4; no definite D call. The ends were cut back, 3 bases at V and 5 bases at J, with 10 bases in the middle. Germline-derived CDR1 and CDR2 are SGHTA and FQGTGA. The CDR3 contains 14 residues. The DNA for the CDR3 is TGTGCCAGCAGCTTCCGGCCAATAAATGAAAAACTGTTTTTT. It encodes CASSFRPINEKLFF.

This clonotype occurred many times. The chain carries TRBV13 and TRBJ2-7, with 9 bases lining up with TRBD1. After removal of 5 bases from V and 4 bases from J, the junction contained 12 bases not matched to a gene. CDR3 length: 16 residues. Germline CDR1 is PRHDT and CDR2 is FYEKMQ (reference sequence). The CDR3 region has the DNA TGTGCCAGCAGCCTGACGACCGGGACAGGGCAGTACGAGCAGTACTTC. It specifies CASSLTTGTGQYEQYF.

This clonotype has ten or more counts. The CDR3 DNA sequence: TGTGCCAGCAGAACGACGGACAGGGGAGCAGGCTACACCTTC. Translating gives CASRTTDRGAGYTF. This chain connects TRBV6-1 to TRBJ1-2; 9 bases are shared with TRBD1. The CDR3 is made up of 14 amino acids. Trimming took 6 bases from V and 8 from J; bases not matched to a gene: 10. The germline gives CDR1 MNHNS, CDR2 SASEGT.

The J gene is TRBJ2-1, the V gene TRBV12-3 or TRBV12-4; 14 bases line up with TRBD2. V lost 3 bases to trimming and J lost 8 bases; unmatched junction nucleotides: 18. This CDR3 is 20 amino acids long. The chain's CDR3 is CASSFLWGQGGLAGDHEQFF. DNA for the CDR3: TGTGCCAGCAGTTTTTTGTGGGGACAGGGGGGACTAGCGGGAGACCATGAGCAGTTCTTC.